This T cell receptor (beta chain) was sequenced for a study of blood T cell repertoires in COVID-19. Study-level background: Whether acute or convalescent, the COVID-19 samples came from the United States, Italy and Spain.

The CDR3 has 13 residues. V was trimmed by 5 bases and J by 4 bases, leaving 12 bases between them. Germline CDR1 SEHNR, CDR2 FQNEAQ (reference sequence). The study recruited people aged about 18 to 95 years across approximately 25 US areas. Data came from immunoSEQ multiplex PCR; TCRdb stores just in-frame clones and leaves some out. The table lists approximately 200,000 clones, about 88% of them singletons. This chain links TRBV7-9 with TRBJ2-7; TRBD2 might be the D (5 bases). The TCR comes from a woman in her twenties or thirties who had recovered from COVID-19. Sequences were obtained from PBMCs or T cells enriched from blood (not recorded which). CDR3 coding DNA: TGTGCCAGCAGCCCGAGCCGACTATACGAGCAGTACTTC. This encodes CASSPSRLYEQYF.